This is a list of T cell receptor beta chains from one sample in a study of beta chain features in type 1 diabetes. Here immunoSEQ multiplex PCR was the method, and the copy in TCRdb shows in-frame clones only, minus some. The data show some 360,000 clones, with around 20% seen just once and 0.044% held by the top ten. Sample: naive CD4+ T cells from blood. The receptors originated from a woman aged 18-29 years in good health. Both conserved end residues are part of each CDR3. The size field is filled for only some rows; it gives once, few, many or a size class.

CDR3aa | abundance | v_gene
CASSPRTNWDSPLHF | . | TRBV19
CASSLLPGTGRDNEQFF | few | TRBV27
CASSAYAAGEAFF | few | TRBV9
CASSQEWDTQSTEAFF | few | TRBV4-3
CASSLAVVWGLGEQFF | . | TRBV11-2
CASSVAGGAEQYF | few | TRBV25-1
CATSRDPLQADTQYF | few | TRBV15
CASSLGGGNSNQPQHF | . | TRBV7-2
CASSQYTDPRDSAIF | few | TRBV4-3
CASSVATGFSYEQYF | . | TRBV9
CASSFGSGVGQPQHF | few | TRBV13
CASSDRWTDKETQYF | . | TRBV6-1
CSVRDRTLTDTQYF | . | TRBV29-1
CASSPPRDRGGNEQFF | once | TRBV18
CASSPDRGRNFF | . | TRBV2
CATSGTGDEKLFF | . | TRBV25-1
CSVLTTLAGGSYNEQFF | . | TRBV29-1
CASSQSGRTNNEQFF | . | TRBV14
CASSWGQSNTEAFF | . | TRBV6-5
CASSLLDEKLFF | . | TRBV7-9
CASSGGQLSGANVLTF | . | TRBV9
CASSSSRVAGPSYEQYF | . | TRBV7-9
CASTRSGHSNTGELFF | . | TRBV9
CASSLGGGDQPQHF | . | TRBV5-1
CASSLGQSEETQYF | . | TRBV5-4
CASSIGQGTDTQYF | . | TRBV19
CASSSSGGPQYF | few | TRBV2
CASSQDPHRTGGGDTQYF | few | TRBV4-3
CASSLGGGYGYTF | . | TRBV7-9
CASNPGLAGGNEQYF | . | TRBV6-6
CASSRGGLGYTF | . | TRBV11-2
CASSGEYEQYF | . | TRBV7-9
CASSVSSGRETQYF | once | TRBV9
CSVDDRGLGNLLRGTSRYEQYF | few | TRBV29-1
CAIYTIEGSGSYEQYF | . | TRBV27
CASGRTGGFSGANVLTF | few | TRBV13
CAWTGSSGNTIYF | . | TRBV30
CASSLEPANEKLFF | . | TRBV11-1
CASSLGDFTDTQYF | . | TRBV5-1
CASSPLFAEAPYEQYF | few | TRBV7-8
CASRGTGGESYNEQFF | once | TRBV6-6
CASSYSGGGGAYEQYF | few | TRBV6-5
CASSLARSYEQYF | few | TRBV7-2
CASSIGPGQHNEQFF | few | TRBV7-2
CSEGDTYYTF | few | TRBV20-1
CASSSGQVNTEAFF | . | TRBV5-1
CGRGAGGPQETQYF | once | TRBV4-2
CASSLPSGSPDTQYF | . | TRBV5-1
CASSGSGSGGELFF | . | TRBV5-1
CASSSTGTTEAFF | . | TRBV5-1
CASSSRTGHVYEQYF | . | TRBV27
CASSLGTSGYLTDTQYF | . | TRBV4-1
CASRPLAGENEQYF | . | TRBV5-1